Given below is one T cell receptor (beta chain) in context. Its antigen is as yet unknown. The sample belongs to a study of cytomegalovirus exposure and HLA in healthy donors. General study results and limits: It was taken for granted in presence/absence analyses that sequencing depth across donors was roughly uniform. A likely sequencing artifact accounted for one observed cluster of highly shared sequence variants. An analysis done earlier found most TCR beta V segments productive about 87% or about 30% of the time. Usually a TCR sequence was rare, but some public TCRs were found in many donors.

V gave up 4 bases and J gave up 3 bases; unmatched junction bases: 10. Looked up from germline, CDR1 is SEHNR and CDR2 is FQNEAQ (reference sequence). The CDR3 has 18 amino acids. PCR involved 60 Vbeta and 13 Jbeta primers. Only in-frame clones appear in the TCRdb table, and some are missing; sequencing was by immunoSEQ multiplex PCR. The table includes roughly 120,000 clones, roughly 82% detected once. The source material was PBMCs. The chain employs TRBV7-9 and TRBJ2-1; 12 bases are shared with TRBD2. The receptor's source is a male donor in good health and CMV-seropositive. The CDR3 DNA follows: TGTGCCAGCAGCTCCATTTCAACGACTAGCGGGGGCTACAATGAGCAGTTCTTC. This translates into CASSSISTTSGGYNEQFF.